This passage covers 8 T cell receptor beta chains from one sample sequenced in a study of response to subunit inactivated influenza vaccine (dated by TCRdb to 2017 to 2018). Receptor libraries were prepared by RT-PCR. These reads were obtained on an Illumina HiSeq 2500. The public sequencing data were trimmed at Q25 with fastp and processed into clonotypes with MiXCR by TCRdb, which kept only in-frame beta chains. Identical CDR3 protein sequences are pooled into one entry, listed with their most common genes and DNA. This sample holds hundreds of thousands of distinct CDR3 sequences; less than 8% were observed only once. The ten biggest clones cover 10% to 15% of the sample. Sequenced material: PBMCs from blood, taken less than 30 months after vaccination. The source of these receptors is a man in his fifties or sixties who received an inactivated influenza vaccine. Donor details come from another sample of the same person, matched by shared clones.

This clonotype has a handful of counts. The chain employs TRBV28 and TRBJ1-5; 7 nucleotides agree with TRBD1. The CDR3 consists of 16 residues. Trimming removed 5 bases from V and 1 base from J; junction bases left unmatched: 8. The V gene's germline CDR1 is MDHEN and CDR2 SYDVKM. CDR3 DNA sequence: TGTGCCAGCAGTCCCGCAGGGGGAAGGAGCAATCAGCCCCAGCATTTT. Its protein product is CASSPAGGRSNQPQHF.

This clonotype was seen ten or more times. The chain uses TRBV11-1 and TRBJ2-7; 9 bases are a match to TRBD2. The CDR3 has 14 amino acids. The V gene end was trimmed by 3 bases and the J gene end by 6 bases; junction bases not matched to a gene: 6. The V gene's germline CDR1 is SGHAT and CDR2 FQDESV (reference sequence). The CDR3 sequence is CASSLGLAQGEQYF. CDR3 DNA sequence: TGTGCCAGCAGCTTGGGACTAGCTCAGGGCGAGCAGTACTTC.

This clonotype was seen a handful of times. The V and J genes are TRBV7-6 and TRBJ1-1; D uncertain. The V and J ends lost 1 base and 3 bases respectively, with 9 bases between them. Germline V lookup: CDR1 SGHVS, CDR2 FNYEAQ. The CDR3 consists of 14 residues. The CDR3 sequence is CASSLGAEHTEAFF. As DNA, the CDR3 is TGTGCCAGCAGCTTAGGGGCAGAGCACACTGAAGCTTTCTTT.

There are many counts of this clonotype. The rearrangement uses TRBV29-1 and TRBJ2-6, with 14 nucleotides matching TRBD2. This CDR3 spans 17 amino acids. J lost 2 bases, V lost 6 bases, and 6 bases had no gene match. Germline CDR1 and CDR2: SQVTM and ANQGSEA. CDR3 sequence (DNA): TGCAGCGTAATGCCGGGACTAGCGGGAGCTGGGGCCAACGTCCTGACTTTC. Amino acids: CSVMPGLAGAGANVLTF.

This clonotype occurred a few times. The rearrangement links TRBV6-2 or TRBV6-3 to TRBJ2-1; no clear D gene. The CDR3 has 9 amino acids. Trimming removed 8 bases from V and 9 bases from J, with 5 bases in between. Germline CDR1 MNHEY, CDR2 SVGEGT. The CDR3 spells CASHCEQFF. DNA of the CDR3: TGTGCCAGCCATTGTGAGCAGTTCTTC.

This clonotype came up many times. V is TRBV28 and J is TRBJ1-5; the D is unclear. Trimming removed 3 bases from V and 3 bases from J, with 9 bases in between. CDR1 and CDR2 from the germline V gene are MDHEN and SYDVKM. This CDR3 is built from 14 residues. The CDR3 DNA sequence: TGTGCCAGCAGTTTTTCCAATTACAATCAGCCCCAGCATTTT. It translates to CASSFSNYNQPQHF.

The table lists this clonotype with many counts. V and J are TRBV5-1 and TRBJ2-3; D gene unclear. V lost 0 bases and J 0 bases, leaving 20 bases between the germline ends. Germline V gene data show CDR1 as SGHRS and CDR2 as YFSETQ. The CDR3 is 19 residues long. CDR3 in DNA: TGCGCCAGCAGCTTGGACGGCTTCGGCCGCCAATTAAGCACAGATACGCAGTATTTT. Translation gives CASSLDGFGRQLSTDTQYF. The variable domain in full, with the rest retrieved from reference TRBV5-1 and TRBJ2-3, is KAGVTQTPRYLIKTRGQQVTLSCSPISGHRSVSWYQQTPGQGLQFLFEYFSETQRNKGNFPGRFSGRQFSNSRSEMNVSTLELGDSALYLCASSLDGFGRQLSTDTQYFGPGTRLTVL.

The J gene is TRBJ2-5, the V gene TRBV28, with a tentative D call TRBD1 (5 bases). V gave up 1 base and J gave up 2 bases, with 14 bases separating them. The CDR3 loop spans 16 amino acids. Germline CDR1 MDHEN, CDR2 SYDVKM. CDR3 residues: CASSLFNLRQQETQYF. As DNA, the CDR3 is TGTGCCAGCAGTTTATTCAACCTGCGACAGCAAGAGACCCAGTACTTC.